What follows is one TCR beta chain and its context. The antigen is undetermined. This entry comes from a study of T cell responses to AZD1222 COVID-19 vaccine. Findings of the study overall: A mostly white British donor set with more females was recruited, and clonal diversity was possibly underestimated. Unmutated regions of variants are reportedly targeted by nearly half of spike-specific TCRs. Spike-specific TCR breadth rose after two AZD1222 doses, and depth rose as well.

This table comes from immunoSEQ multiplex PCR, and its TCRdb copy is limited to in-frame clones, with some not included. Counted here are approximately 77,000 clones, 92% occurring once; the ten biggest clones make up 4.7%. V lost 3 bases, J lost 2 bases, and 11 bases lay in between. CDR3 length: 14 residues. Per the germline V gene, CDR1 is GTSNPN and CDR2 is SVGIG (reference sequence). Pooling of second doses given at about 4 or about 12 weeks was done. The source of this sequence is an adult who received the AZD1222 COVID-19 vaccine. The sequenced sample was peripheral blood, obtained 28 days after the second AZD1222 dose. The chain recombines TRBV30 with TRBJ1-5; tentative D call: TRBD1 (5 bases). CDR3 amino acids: CAWSRGQGNQPQHF. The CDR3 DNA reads TGTGCCTGGAGCCGGGGCCAAGGCAATCAGCCCCAGCATTTT.